This entry concerns a single T cell receptor (beta chain). Its antigen is currently unknown. Only in-frame clones appear in the TCRdb table, and some are missing; sequencing was by immunoSEQ multiplex PCR. Of millions of clones in the sample, more than 80% were seen once. The data were taken from a study of shared clonotypes between healthy human individuals. Whole-study findings and limits: Clonotypes shared by all four donors outscored non-shared clonotypes in generation probability. It was observed that 4% to 6% of naive CD4 clonotypes were shared across several donors.

CDR1 is SQVTM, CDR2 ANQGSEA, per germline. CDR3 length equals 11 residues. V lost 4 bases to trimming and J lost 15 bases; unmatched junction nucleotides: 8. This sequence joins TRBV29-1 and TRBJ2-1, with 8 positions matching TRBD2. Sequenced sample: naive CD4+ T cells sorted from blood. Subset described: CD45RA+ positively selected. The sequence was collected from a man aged 18 to 29 in good health. CDR3 sequence reads: CSVGGTSLSFF. The CDR3 bases are TGCAGCGTTGGGGGGACTAGTCTATCGTTCTTC.